This TCR beta chain is from a study of blood T cells in healthy people across ages. Samples each had at least 5.5 micrograms of total RNA extracted. General study results and limits: Possibly, changes in expanded clonotypes were confounded because donor CMV status was unknown.

The CDR3 spans 17 residues. The junction had 7 bases not matched to a gene; V was cut back by 3 bases and J by 1 base. Concerning this clonotype: Antigen unknown.

It was with a sample-barcoded 5' primer and a J-beta primer mix that a second PCR of about 6 to 11 cycles was run. TCRdb passed the 5' RACE reads through MiXCR, listing each CDR3 protein once. The sample includes 380,000 or so distinct CDR3 sequences, about 49% of them seen just once. Sequenced input: blood. This clonotype originated in a man aged 60 to 75 in good health. The rearrangement joins TRBV12-3 or TRBV12-4 to TRBJ1-5; 9 nucleotides match TRBD1. This chain's CDR3 is CASSFSTGGTSNQPQHF. In nucleotides, the CDR3 is TGTGCCAGCAGTTTTTCGACAGGGGGGACAAGCAATCAGCCCCAGCATTTT.